This TCR beta chain was retrieved from a study of T cells in Graves' hyperthyroidism and ophthalmopathy. RNA transcripts were the template for amplifying TCR beta CDR3 regions. HTBI primers were used for first-round RT-PCR of the TCR CDR3. TCRdb analysed the multiplex PCR reads with MiXCR anew, one entry per CDR3 protein. The profile shows 450,000 to 700,000 distinct CDR3 sequences, about 43% of them singletons. The germline V gene encodes CDR1 MRHNA and CDR2 SNTAGT. This CDR3 spans 14 amino acids. The V gene lost 6 bases and the J gene lost 4 bases, with 13 bases spanning the gap. The sequence came from a woman between 18 and 29 years old with Graves' hyperthyroidism. Sequences were obtained from peripheral blood or thyroid tissue (not recorded which). This chain uses TRBV6-4 with TRBJ2-1; D gene unclear. CDR3 in amino acids: CASSLDSIYNEQFF. For the CDR3, the DNA is TGTGCCAGCAGCTTAGACTCCATATACAATGAGCAGTTCTTC.